The entry that follows covers one T cell receptor beta chain sequence. Its cognate antigen is unknown. This record comes from a study of T cell responses to AZD1222 COVID-19 vaccine. This CDR3 spans 18 amino acids. Per the germline V gene, CDR1 is KGHSH and CDR2 is LQKENI. With 2 bases removed from V and 1 base from J, the gap between germline ends came to 15 bases. Study-wide points: The sample set comprised mostly white British donors with more females, and clonal diversity was possibly underestimated.

Assay used: immunoSEQ multiplex PCR; TCRdb lists only in-frame clones, some missing. The sample lists about 70,000 clones; 70% to 90% were seen once. Sequencing used peripheral blood, obtained 28 days after the second dose of the MenACWY control vaccine. This chain uses TRBV18 with TRBJ2-6, with D maybe TRBD2 (6 bases). The origin of this receptor is an adult who received the MenACWY meningococcal vaccine as a control. The CDR3: CASSPGDGSQSGANVLTF. The CDR3 coding sequence is TGTGCCAGCTCACCAGGGGACGGGAGCCAGTCTGGGGCCAACGTCCTGACTTTC.